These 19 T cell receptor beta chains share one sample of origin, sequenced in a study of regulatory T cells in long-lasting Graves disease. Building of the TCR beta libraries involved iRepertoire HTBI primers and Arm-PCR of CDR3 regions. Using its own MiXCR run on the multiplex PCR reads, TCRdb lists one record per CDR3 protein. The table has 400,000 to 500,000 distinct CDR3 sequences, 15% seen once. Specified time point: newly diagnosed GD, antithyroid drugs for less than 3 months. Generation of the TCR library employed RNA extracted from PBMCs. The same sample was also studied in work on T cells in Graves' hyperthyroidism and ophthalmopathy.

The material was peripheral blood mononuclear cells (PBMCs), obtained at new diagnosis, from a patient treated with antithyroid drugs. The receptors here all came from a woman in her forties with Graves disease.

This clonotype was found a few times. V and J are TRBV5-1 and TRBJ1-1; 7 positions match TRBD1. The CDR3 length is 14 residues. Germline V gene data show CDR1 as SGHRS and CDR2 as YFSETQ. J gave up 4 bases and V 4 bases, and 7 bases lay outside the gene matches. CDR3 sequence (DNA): TGCGCCAGCAGCGAAAAAACAGGGGCCACTGAAGCTTTCTTT. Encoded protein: CASSEKTGATEAFF.

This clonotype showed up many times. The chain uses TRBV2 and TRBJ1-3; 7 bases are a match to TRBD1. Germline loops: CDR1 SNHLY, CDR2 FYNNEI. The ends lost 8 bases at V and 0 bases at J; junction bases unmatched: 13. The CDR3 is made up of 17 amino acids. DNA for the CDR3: TGTGCCAGCCGACCAGGGACAGCGAAACCCTCTGGAAACACCATATATTTT. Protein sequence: CASRPGTAKPSGNTIYF.

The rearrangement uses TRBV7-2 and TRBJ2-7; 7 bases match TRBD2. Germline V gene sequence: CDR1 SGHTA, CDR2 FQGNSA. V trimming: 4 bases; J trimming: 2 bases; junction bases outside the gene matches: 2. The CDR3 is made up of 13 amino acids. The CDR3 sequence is CTSSWEGPYEQYF. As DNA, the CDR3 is TGTACCAGCAGCTGGGAGGGGCCCTACGAGCAGTACTTC. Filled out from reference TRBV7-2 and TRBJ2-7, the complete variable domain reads GAGVSQSPSNKVTEKGKDVELRCDPISGHTALYWYRQSLGQGLEFLIYFQGNSAPDKSGLPSDRFSAERTGGSVSTLTIQRTQQEDSAVYLCTSSWEGPYEQYFGPGTRLTVT.

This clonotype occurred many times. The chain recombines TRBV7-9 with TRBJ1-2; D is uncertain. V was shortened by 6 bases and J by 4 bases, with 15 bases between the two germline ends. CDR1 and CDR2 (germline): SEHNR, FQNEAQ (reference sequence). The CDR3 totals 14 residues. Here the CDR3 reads CASSSTSEIYGYTF. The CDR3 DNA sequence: TGTGCCAGCAGTTCTACCTCAGAAATCTATGGCTACACCTTC.

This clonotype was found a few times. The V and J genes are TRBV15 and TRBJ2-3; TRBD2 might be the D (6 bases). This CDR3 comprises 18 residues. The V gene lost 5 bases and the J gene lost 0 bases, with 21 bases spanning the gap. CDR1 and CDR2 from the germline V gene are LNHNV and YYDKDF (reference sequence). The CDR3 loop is CATSSPRPLALSTDTQYF. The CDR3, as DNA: TGTGCCACCAGCTCTCCACGGCCGCTAGCGCTTAGCACAGATACGCAGTATTTT.

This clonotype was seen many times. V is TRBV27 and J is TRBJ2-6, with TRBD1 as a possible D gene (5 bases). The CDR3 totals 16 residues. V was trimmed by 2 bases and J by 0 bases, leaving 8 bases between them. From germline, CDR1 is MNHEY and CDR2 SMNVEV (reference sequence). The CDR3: CASSLRQHSGANVLTF. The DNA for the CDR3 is TGTGCCAGCAGTTTAAGACAGCACTCTGGGGCCAACGTCCTGACTTTC. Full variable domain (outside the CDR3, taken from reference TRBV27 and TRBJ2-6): EAQVTQNPRYLITVTGKKLTVTCSQNMNHEYMSWYRQDPGLGLRQIYYSMNVEVTDKGDVPEGYKVSRKEKRNFPLILESPSPNQTSLYFCASSLRQHSGANVLTFGAGSRLTVL.

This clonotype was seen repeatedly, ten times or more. CDR3: CSARDGVPGGYTF. In DNA form, the CDR3 reads TGCAGTGCTAGAGACGGGGTCCCGGGAGGCTACACCTTC. The gene calls are TRBV20-1 and TRBJ1-2, with D unclear. V shed 0 bases and J shed 8 bases, with 13 bases lying between them. Germline loops: CDR1 DFQATT, CDR2 SNEGSKA (reference sequence). The CDR3 has 13 amino acids.

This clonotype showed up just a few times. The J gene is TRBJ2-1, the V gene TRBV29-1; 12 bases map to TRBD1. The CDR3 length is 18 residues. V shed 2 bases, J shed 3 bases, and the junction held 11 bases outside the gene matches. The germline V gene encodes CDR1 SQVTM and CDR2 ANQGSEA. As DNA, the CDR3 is TGCAGCGTTGAAAATCTGGGACAGGGGGCGCCCAACTACAATGAGCAGTTCTTC. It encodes CSVENLGQGAPNYNEQFF.

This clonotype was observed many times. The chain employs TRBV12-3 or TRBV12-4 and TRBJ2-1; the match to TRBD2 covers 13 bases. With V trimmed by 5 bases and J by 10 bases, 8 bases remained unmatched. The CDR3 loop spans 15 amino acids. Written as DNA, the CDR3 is TGTGCCAGCAGTCCTAGACTAGCGGGAGGATTGGAGCAGTTCTTC. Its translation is CASSPRLAGGLEQFF.

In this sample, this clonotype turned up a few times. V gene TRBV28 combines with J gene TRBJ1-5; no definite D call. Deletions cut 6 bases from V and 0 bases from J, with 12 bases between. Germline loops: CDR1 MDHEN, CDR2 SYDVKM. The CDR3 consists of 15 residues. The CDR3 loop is CASRDRGDSNQPQHF. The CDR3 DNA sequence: TGTGCCAGCAGAGATCGAGGCGATAGCAATCAGCCCCAGCATTTT.

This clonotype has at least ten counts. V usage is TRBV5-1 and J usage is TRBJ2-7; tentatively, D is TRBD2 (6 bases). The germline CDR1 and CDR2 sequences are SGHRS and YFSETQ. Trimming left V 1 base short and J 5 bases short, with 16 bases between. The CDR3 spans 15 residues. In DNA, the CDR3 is TGCGCCAGCAGCTTGCTCAGTCAGGGCGGGAACGAGCAGTACTTC. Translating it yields CASSLLSQGGNEQYF.

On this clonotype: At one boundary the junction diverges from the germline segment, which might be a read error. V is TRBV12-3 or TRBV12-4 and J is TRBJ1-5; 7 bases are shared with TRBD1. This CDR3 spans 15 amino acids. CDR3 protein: CAGSTDRVGNQPQHF. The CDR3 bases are TGTGCCGGCAGCACTGACAGGGTAGGAAATCAGCCCCAGCATTTT.

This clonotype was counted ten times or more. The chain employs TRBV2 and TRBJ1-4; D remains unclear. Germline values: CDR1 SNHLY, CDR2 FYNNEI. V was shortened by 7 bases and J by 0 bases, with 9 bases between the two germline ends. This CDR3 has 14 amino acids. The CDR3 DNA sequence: TGTGCCAGCAAGAACAGTGCAACTAATGAAAAACTGTTTTTT. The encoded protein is CASKNSATNEKLFF. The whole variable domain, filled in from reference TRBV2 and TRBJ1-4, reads EPEVTQTPSHQVTQMGQEVILRCVPISNHLYFYWYRQILGQKVEFLVSFYNNEISEKSEIFDDQFSVERPDGSNFTLKIRSTKLEDSAMYFCASKNSATNEKLFFGSGTQLSVL.

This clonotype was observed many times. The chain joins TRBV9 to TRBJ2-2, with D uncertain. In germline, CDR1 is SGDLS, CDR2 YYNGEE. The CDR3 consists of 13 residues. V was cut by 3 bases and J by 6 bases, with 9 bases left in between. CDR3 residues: CASSASPAGELFF. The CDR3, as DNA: TGTGCCAGCAGCGCCAGCCCAGCCGGGGAGCTGTTTTTT.

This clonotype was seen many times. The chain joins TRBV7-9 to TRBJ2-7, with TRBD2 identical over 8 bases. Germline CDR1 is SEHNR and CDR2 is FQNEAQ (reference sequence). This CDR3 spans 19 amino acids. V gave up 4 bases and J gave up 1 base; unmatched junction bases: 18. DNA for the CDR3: TGTGCCAGCAGCTATCCCGGCTCCGGCGGGAGGCAAACGTCCTACGAGCAGTACTTC. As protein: CASSYPGSGGRQTSYEQYF.

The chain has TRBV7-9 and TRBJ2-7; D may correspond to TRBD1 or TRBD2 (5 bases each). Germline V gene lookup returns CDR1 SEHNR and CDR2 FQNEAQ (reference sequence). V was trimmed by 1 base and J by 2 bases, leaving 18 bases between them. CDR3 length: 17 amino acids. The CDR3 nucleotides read TGTGCCAGCAGCTTAGAAGGACAAGGAGGCCCTCCCTACGAGCAGTACTTC. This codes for CASSLEGQGGPPYEQYF.

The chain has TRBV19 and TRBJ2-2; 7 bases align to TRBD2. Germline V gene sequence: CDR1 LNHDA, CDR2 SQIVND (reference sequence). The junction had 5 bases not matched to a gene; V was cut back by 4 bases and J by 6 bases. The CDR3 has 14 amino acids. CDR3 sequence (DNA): TGTGCCAGTAGTACCCAGGCGGGGGCCGGGGAGCTGTTTTTT. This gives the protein CASSTQAGAGELFF.

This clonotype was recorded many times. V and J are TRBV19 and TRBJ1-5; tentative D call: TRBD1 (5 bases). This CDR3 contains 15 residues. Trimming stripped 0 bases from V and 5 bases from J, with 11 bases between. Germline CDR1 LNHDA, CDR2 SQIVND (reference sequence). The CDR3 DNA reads TGTGCCAGTAGTATAGATCACAGGTCCTATCAGCCCCAGCATTTT. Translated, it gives CASSIDHRSYQPQHF.

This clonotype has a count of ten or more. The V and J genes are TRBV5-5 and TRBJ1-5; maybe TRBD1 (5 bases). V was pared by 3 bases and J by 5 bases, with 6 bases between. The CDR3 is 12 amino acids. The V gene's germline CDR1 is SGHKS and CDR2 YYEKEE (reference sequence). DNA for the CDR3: TGTGCCAGCAGCTGGGGGGATCAGCCCCAGCATTTT. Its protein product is CASSWGDQPQHF.